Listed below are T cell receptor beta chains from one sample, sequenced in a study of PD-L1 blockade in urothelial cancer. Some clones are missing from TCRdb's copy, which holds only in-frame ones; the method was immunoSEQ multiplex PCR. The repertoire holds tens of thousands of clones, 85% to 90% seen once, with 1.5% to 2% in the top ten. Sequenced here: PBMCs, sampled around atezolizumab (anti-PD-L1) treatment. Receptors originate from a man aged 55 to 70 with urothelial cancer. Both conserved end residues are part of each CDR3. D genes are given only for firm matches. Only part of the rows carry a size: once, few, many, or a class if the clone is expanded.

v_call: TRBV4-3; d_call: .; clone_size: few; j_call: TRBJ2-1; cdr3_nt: TGCGCCAGCAGCCAAGATCCCCCGCGGCAGGACACCTACAATGAGCAGTTCTTC; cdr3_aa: CASSQDPPRQDTYNEQFF
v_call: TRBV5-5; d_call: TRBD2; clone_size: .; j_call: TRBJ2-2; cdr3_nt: TGTGCCAGCAGCTTGGCCGGGCTAGCGGGGGGGCTCCCCGGGGAGCTGTTTTTT; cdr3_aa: CASSLAGLAGGLPGELFF
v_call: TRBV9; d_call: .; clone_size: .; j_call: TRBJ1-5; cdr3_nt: TGTGCCAGCAGCCTCTCGGGGTCTCCTCGTCAGCCCCAGCATTTT; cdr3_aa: CASSLSGSPRQPQHF
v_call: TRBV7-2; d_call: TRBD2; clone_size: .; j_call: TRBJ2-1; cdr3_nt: TGTGCCAGCAGCTTAGTGTCTAGCGGGGGGCTCTCCTACAATGAGCAGTTCTTC; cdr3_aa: CASSLVSSGGLSYNEQFF
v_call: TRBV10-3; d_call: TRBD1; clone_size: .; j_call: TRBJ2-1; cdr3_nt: TGTGCCATCAGTGTAACAGGGGGGTCCTACAATGAGCAGTTCTTC; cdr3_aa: CAISVTGGSYNEQFF
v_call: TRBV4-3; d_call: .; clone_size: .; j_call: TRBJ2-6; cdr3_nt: TGCGCCAGCAGCCAAGAGGTTGAGGGCAACGTCCTGACTTTC; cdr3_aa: CASSQEVEGNVLTF
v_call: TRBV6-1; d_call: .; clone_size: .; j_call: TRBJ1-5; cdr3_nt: TGTGCCAGCAGTGATTTTCGTAGCAATCAGCCCCAGCATTTT; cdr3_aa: CASSDFRSNQPQHF
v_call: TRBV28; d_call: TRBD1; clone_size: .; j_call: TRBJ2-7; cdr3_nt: TGTGCCAGCAGCCGCGGACAGGGCGTTGACGAGCAGTACTTC; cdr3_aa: CASSRGQGVDEQYF
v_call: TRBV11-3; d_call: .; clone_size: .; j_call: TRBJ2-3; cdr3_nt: TGTGCCAGCAGCTTAGTTCCGGCCGGGGCGCAGTATTTT; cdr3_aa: CASSLVPAGAQYF
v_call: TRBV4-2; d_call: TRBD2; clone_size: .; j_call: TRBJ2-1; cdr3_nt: TGTGCCAGCAGCCAAGATAGTCTAGCGGGAGATGAGCAGTTCTTC; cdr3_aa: CASSQDSLAGDEQFF
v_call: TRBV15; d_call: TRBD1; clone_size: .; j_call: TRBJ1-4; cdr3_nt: TGTGCCACCAGCTCGACAGGGTCCTATGAAAAACTGTTTTTT; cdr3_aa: CATSSTGSYEKLFF
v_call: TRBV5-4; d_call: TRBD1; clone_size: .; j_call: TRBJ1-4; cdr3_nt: TGTGCCAGCAGCTTGGGGAACCAGGGGGCGCGCGGTGAAAAACTGTTTTTT; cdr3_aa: CASSLGNQGARGEKLFF
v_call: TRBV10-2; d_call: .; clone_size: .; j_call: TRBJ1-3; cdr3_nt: TGCGCCAGCAGTGTGGCAGTTGGAAACACCATATATTTT; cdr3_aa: CASSVAVGNTIYF
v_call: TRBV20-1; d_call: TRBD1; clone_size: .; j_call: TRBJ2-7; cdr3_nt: TGCAGTGCCGGACAGGGTCCCGAGCAGTACTTC; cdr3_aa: CSAGQGPEQYF
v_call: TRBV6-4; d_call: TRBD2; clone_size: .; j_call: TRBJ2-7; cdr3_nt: TGTGCCAGCAGTGACAAACGTCTACTAGCGGTTATCTACGAGCAGTACTTC; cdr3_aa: CASSDKRLLAVIYEQYF
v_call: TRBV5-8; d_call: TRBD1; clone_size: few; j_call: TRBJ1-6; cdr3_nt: TGTGCCAGCAGCTTTACAGCCAGGGGGCTTGATAATTCACCCCTCCACTTT; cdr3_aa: CASSFTARGLDNSPLHF
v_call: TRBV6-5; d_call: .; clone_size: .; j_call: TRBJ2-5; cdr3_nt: TGTGCCAGCAGTTACTTAGCAGATAAAGAGACCCAGTACTTC; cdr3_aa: CASSYLADKETQYF
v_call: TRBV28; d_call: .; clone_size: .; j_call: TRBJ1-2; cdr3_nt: TGTGCCAGCAGTCAAACAGGTCCGACCCGGGGCTACACCTTC; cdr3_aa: CASSQTGPTRGYTF
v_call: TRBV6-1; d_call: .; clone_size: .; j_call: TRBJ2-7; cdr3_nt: TGTGCCAGCAGTACCAGGACTGGAGGTGGCTACGAGCAGTACTTC; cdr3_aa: CASSTRTGGGYEQYF
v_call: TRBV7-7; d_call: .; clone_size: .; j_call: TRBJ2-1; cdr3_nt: TGTGCTAGCAGCTCCCTTTCATCCCGCGACAACAATGAGCAGTTCTTC; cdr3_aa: CASSSLSSRDNNEQFF
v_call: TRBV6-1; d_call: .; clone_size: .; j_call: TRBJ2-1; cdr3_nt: TGTGCCAGCAGTGTGCAAACAGCTCGCGAGCAGTTCTTC; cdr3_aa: CASSVQTAREQFF
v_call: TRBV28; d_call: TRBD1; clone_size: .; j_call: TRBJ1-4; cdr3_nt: TGTGCCAGCAGTTCGGGACAGGCGATATCTGAAAAACTGTTTTTT; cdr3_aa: CASSSGQAISEKLFF
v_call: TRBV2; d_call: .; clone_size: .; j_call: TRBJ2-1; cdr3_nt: TGTGCCAGCAGTGATCTGGCGGGGAACTACAATGAGCAGTTCTTC; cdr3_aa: CASSDLAGNYNEQFF
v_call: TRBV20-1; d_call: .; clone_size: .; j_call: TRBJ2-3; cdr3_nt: TGCAGTGCTAGCCCCGGTCATACGCAGTATTTT; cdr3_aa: CSASPGHTQYF
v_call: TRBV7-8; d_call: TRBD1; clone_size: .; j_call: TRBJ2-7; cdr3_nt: TGTGCCAGCAGCCCTAGGGACAGGAAATCCTACGAGCAGTACTTC; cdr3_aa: CASSPRDRKSYEQYF
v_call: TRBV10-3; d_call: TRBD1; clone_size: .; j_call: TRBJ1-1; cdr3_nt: TGTGCCATCAGTCCGGACAGGAAAGTGACTGAAGCTTTCTTT; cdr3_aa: CAISPDRKVTEAFF
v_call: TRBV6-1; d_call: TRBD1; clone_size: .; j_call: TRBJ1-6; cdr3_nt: TGTGCCAGCAGTTGGGACAGGCGACCGGGTCGGCTCCTCCACTTT; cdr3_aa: CASSWDRRPGRLLHF
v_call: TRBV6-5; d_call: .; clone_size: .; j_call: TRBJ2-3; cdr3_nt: TGTGCCAGCAACCAACCGGGAGCTAGCACAGATACGCAGTATTTT; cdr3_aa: CASNQPGASTDTQYF
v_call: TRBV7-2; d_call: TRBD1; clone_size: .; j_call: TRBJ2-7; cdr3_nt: TGTGCCAGCAGGAACCCCACAGGGGGCGTCGAATACGAGCAGTACTTC; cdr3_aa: CASRNPTGGVEYEQYF
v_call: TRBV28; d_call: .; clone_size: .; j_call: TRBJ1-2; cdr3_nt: TGTGCCAGCACGACAGCTAACTATGGCTACACCTTC; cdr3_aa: CASTTANYGYTF
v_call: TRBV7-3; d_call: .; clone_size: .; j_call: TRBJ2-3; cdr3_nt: TGTGCCAGCAGCTTAGGGGGGGGGCACACAGATACGCAGTATTTT; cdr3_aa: CASSLGGGHTDTQYF
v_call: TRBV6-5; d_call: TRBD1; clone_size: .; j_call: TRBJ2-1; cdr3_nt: TGTGCCAGCAGTTACGGGACAGACTACAATGAGCAGTTCTTC; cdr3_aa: CASSYGTDYNEQFF
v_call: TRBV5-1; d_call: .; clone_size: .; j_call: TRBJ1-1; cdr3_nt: TGCGCCAGCAGCCCAGACGACAAGAACACTGAAGCTTTCTTT; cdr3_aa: CASSPDDKNTEAFF
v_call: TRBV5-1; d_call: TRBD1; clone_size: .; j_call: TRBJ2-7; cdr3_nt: TGCGCCAGCAGCTTGGGGGAGACAGGGGCCGAGCAGTACTTC; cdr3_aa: CASSLGETGAEQYF
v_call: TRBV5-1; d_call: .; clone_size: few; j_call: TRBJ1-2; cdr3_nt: TGCGCCAGCAGCTTGGGGCAGGGGAGATCGAGCTATGGCTACACCTTC; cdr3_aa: CASSLGQGRSSYGYTF
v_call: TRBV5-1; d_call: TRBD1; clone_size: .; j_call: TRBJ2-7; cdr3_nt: TGCGCCAGCAGCTTGCTCGGACAGGGGACAACCTACGAGCAGTACTTC; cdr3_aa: CASSLLGQGTTYEQYF
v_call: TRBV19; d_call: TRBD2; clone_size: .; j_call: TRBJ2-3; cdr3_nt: TGTGCCAGTAGGACTATAGCGGGAGGGACAGATACGCAGTATTTT; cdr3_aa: CASRTIAGGTDTQYF